These 24 T cell receptor beta chains came from one sample sequenced in a study of cytomegalovirus exposure and HLA in healthy donors. The PCR had 60 Vbeta and 13 Jbeta primers. Here immunoSEQ multiplex PCR was the method, and the copy in TCRdb shows in-frame clones only, minus some. The table lists about 82,000 clones, less than 80% of them singletons, with around 15% in the top ten. Sequencing was carried out using PBMCs. Receptors originate from a human donor in good health.

The CDR3 is CASKTGTSGGSSYNEQFF. Here the CDR3 DNA reads TGTGCCAGCAAGACCGGGACTAGCGGGGGGAGCTCCTACAATGAGCAGTTCTTC. The chain joins TRBV28 to TRBJ2-1, with TRBD2 identical over 15 bases. The CDR3 has 18 residues. The germline gives CDR1 MDHEN, CDR2 SYDVKM. The V and J ends lost 7 bases and 0 bases, in that order; junction bases with no gene match: 7. The full variable domain, in which reference TRBV28 and TRBJ2-1 provide the parts outside the CDR3, is DVKVTQSSRYLVKRTGEKVFLECVQDMDHENMFWYRQDPGLGLRLIYFSYDVKMKEKGDIPEGYSVSREKKERFSLILESASTNQTSMYLCASKTGTSGGSSYNEQFFGPGTRLTVL.

This clone was observed a few times. The chain recombines TRBV7-9 with TRBJ1-1; D is possibly TRBD1 (6 bases). The CDR3 is 16 residues long. The germline V gene encodes CDR1 SEHNR and CDR2 FQNEAQ (reference sequence). The V gene lost 1 base and the J gene lost 1 base, with 13 bases spanning the gap. The DNA of the CDR3 is TGTGCCAGCAGCTTAGGCCCAGGGGAGACGAACACTGAAGCTTTCTTT. As protein: CASSLGPGETNTEAFF.

This clone was picked up one time. The chain uses TRBV5-6 and TRBJ2-7; 8 bases map to TRBD2. Germline values: CDR1 SGHDT, CDR2 YYEEEE. V was clipped by 0 bases and J by 3 bases; unmatched bases: 5. This CDR3 has 15 residues. The CDR3 region has the DNA TGTGCCAGCAGCTTGGCGATAGCGGGGTACTACGAGCAGTACTTC. Translated: CASSLAIAGYYEQYF.

This clone has just a few counts. This chain joins TRBV14 and TRBJ1-1, with D tentatively TRBD1 (5 bases). Germline loops: CDR1 SGHDN, CDR2 FVKESK. V was clipped by 5 bases and J by 6 bases, with 13 bases between them. CDR3 length equals 13 residues. CDR3 nucleotide sequence: TGTGCCAGCAGCTATAGGACAATCTCTGAAGCTTTCTTT. Protein: CASSYRTISEAFF.

The rearrangement joins TRBV6-1 to TRBJ1-2, with D perhaps TRBD1 (5 bases). The germline CDR1 and CDR2 sequences are MNHNS and SASEGT. V lost 8 bases and J 2 bases, leaving 9 bases between the germline ends. The CDR3 length is 12 residues. The CDR3 is CASGRGNYGYTF. The DNA of the CDR3 is TGTGCCAGCGGAAGGGGAAACTATGGCTACACCTTC.

V is TRBV6-5 and J is TRBJ2-7; D gene uncertain. Trimming cost V 0 bases and J 5 bases, with 8 bases left between them. The CDR3 has 13 residues. CDR1 MNHEY and CDR2 SVGAGI come from the germline V gene. CDR3 in DNA: TGTGCCAGCAGTTACTCGAGGCGGCACGAGCAGTACTTC. Protein product: CASSYSRRHEQYF.

The sample holds one count of this clone. This rearrangement joins TRBV19 to TRBJ1-4, with 9 bases aligning to TRBD1. From germline, CDR1 is LNHDA and CDR2 SQIVND (reference sequence). The CDR3 is 15 amino acids. Trimming removed 3 bases from V and 8 bases from J; junction bases left unmatched: 7. The CDR3 spells CASSIRDRVREKLFF. The CDR3 DNA reads as TGTGCCAGTAGTATCCGGGACAGGGTTCGAGAAAAACTGTTTTTT. Filled out from reference TRBV19 and TRBJ1-4, the complete variable domain reads DGGITQSPKYLFRKEGQNVTLSCEQNLNHDAMYWYRQDPGQGLRLIYYSQIVNDFQKGDIAEGYSVSREKKESFPLTVTSAQKNPTAFYLCASSIRDRVREKLFFGSGTQLSVL.

The V and J genes are TRBV11-2 and TRBJ1-1; no clear D. V was shortened by 0 bases and J by 1 base, with 9 bases between the two germline ends. This CDR3 region has 15 residues. Germline values: CDR1 SGHAT, CDR2 FQNNGV. The DNA of the CDR3 is TGTGCCAGCAGCTTAGAAATCCTAGGGAACACTGAAGCTTTCTTT. Its translation: CASSLEILGNTEAFF.

V is TRBV5-1 and J is TRBJ2-3; 13 nucleotides match TRBD2. This CDR3 is built from 18 residues. Germline V gene lookup returns CDR1 SGHRS and CDR2 YFSETQ. V shed 1 base and J 0 bases; nucleotides not matched to a gene: 5. This chain's CDR3 is CASSLYTSGGASTDTQYF. The CDR3 DNA reads as TGCGCCAGCAGCTTGTACACTAGCGGGGGGGCTAGCACAGATACGCAGTATTTT.

The chain recombines TRBV7-9 with TRBJ2-7, with 13 positions matching TRBD2. This CDR3 is built from 14 residues. Germline V CDR1 and CDR2: SEHNR, FQNEAQ (reference sequence). V shed 5 bases and J 6 bases; nucleotides not matched to a gene: 4. The CDR3 reads CASSPGTSGAEQYF. DNA for the CDR3: TGTGCCAGCAGCCCTGGGACTAGCGGGGCCGAGCAGTACTTC.

About this clone itself: The germline gene is not matched at one end of the junction; a read error may be the cause. V and J are TRBV4-1 and TRBJ2-5; a possible D gene is TRBD2 (6 bases). Germline CDR1 and CDR2: MGHRA and YSYEKL. The CDR3 contains 14 residues. CDR3 sequence reads: CASSQDGGEATQHF. In nucleotides, the CDR3 is TGCGCCAGCAGCCAAGATGGCGGGGAAGCGACCCAGCACTTC.

J is TRBJ1-2 and V is TRBV29-1; D might be TRBD1 (5 bases). Germline V gives CDR1 SQVTM, CDR2 ANQGSEA. The germline V and J ends were trimmed by 3 bases and 2 bases, with 10 bases remaining between them. The CDR3 contains 13 residues. The CDR3 sequence: CSVDPTANYGYTF. The DNA of the CDR3 is TGCAGCGTTGACCCGACAGCGAACTATGGCTACACCTTC.

V gene TRBV5-1 combines with J gene TRBJ1-5, with 10 bases that match TRBD1. Trimming cost V 3 bases and J 4 bases; bases outside gene matches: 4. The CDR3 totals 15 residues. Germline CDR1 reads SGHRS; CDR2 reads YFSETQ. CDR3 sequence reads: CASSSGTGANQPQHF. In DNA, the CDR3 is TGCGCCAGCAGCTCCGGGACAGGGGCAAATCAGCCCCAGCATTTT.

The chain joins TRBV5-4 to TRBJ2-7; D ambiguous. The V gene's germline CDR1 is SGHNT and CDR2 YYREEE (reference sequence). Trimming removed 1 base at V and 4 bases at J, with 18 bases between. The CDR3 covers 16 residues. The CDR3 loop is CASSLIFELTTYEQYF. The CDR3 nucleotides read TGTGCCAGCAGCTTGATATTCGAACTTACCACTTACGAGCAGTACTTC.

This chain uses TRBV7-9 with TRBJ1-1; 12 positions match TRBD1. Germline CDR1 is SEHNR and CDR2 is FQNEAQ (reference sequence). The CDR3 has 18 amino acids. The V segment lost 1 base and the J segment 0 bases; nucleotides outside the gene matches: 6. CDR3 sequence: CASSLGDRGRDLNTEAFF. CDR3 DNA: TGTGCCAGCAGCTTAGGGGACAGGGGGCGAGACTTGAACACTGAAGCTTTCTTT.

The V and J genes are TRBV7-6 and TRBJ2-2; D possibly corresponds to TRBD1 (5 bases). The length of the CDR3 is 14 residues. Germline loops: CDR1 SGHVS, CDR2 FNYEAQ. V was pared by 4 bases and J by 4 bases, with 10 bases between. The CDR3, as DNA: TGTGCCAGCAGCTCCGGACATATCACCGGGGAGCTGTTTTTT. Residues: CASSSGHITGELFF.

This chain links TRBV5-6 with TRBJ1-6; 7 positions agree with TRBD1. Germline V lookup: CDR1 SGHDT, CDR2 YYEEEE. The CDR3 sequence is 14 residues long. The ends lost 4 bases at V and 7 bases at J; junction bases unmatched: 5. CDR3 in DNA: TGTGCCAGCAGCCTGGGGACAGAGAATTCACCCCTCCACTTT. This sequence encodes CASSLGTENSPLHF.

The J gene is TRBJ2-3, the V gene TRBV4-3, with 11 positions matching TRBD2. Per the germline V gene, CDR1 is LGHNA and CDR2 is YSLEER. Unmatched junction bases numbered 8, after V lost 1 base and J lost 5 bases. The CDR3 is 17 amino acids. The CDR3 nucleotides read TGCGCCAGCAGCCAAGTTGGTAGCGGGGGGGCTGAAGATACGCAGTATTTT. Protein: CASSQVGSGGAEDTQYF.

V usage is TRBV9 and J usage is TRBJ2-3, with D maybe TRBD2 (6 bases). This CDR3 is built from 13 residues. V was clipped by 3 bases and J by 6 bases, with 11 bases between them. Germline-derived CDR1 and CDR2 are SGDLS and YYNGEE. CDR3 residues: CASSDFAGDTQYF. CDR3 DNA: TGTGCCAGCAGCGACTTTGCGGGGGATACGCAGTATTTT. The full variable domain, its missing parts supplied by reference TRBV9 and TRBJ2-3, is DSGVTQTPKHLITATGQRVTLRCSPRSGDLSVYWYQQSLDQGLQFLIQYYNGEERAKGNILERFSAQQFPDLHSELNLSSLELGDSALYFCASSDFAGDTQYFGPGTRLTVL.

This clone has a single count. The rearrangement links TRBV7-9 to TRBJ1-4; D not certain. Germline loops: CDR1 SEHNR, CDR2 FQNEAQ (reference sequence). CDR3 length: 15 residues. The V end lost 4 bases, the J end lost 8 bases, and 17 bases lay between the germline ends. The CDR3 protein is CASSSSNSVKEKLFF. DNA for the CDR3: TGTGCCAGCAGCTCGAGTAACTCGGTCAAGGAAAAACTGTTTTTT.

Ten or more counts support this clone. J is TRBJ2-2 and V is TRBV5-6; D unresolved. Trimming cost V 3 bases and J 1 base, with 10 bases left between them. Germline-derived CDR1 and CDR2 are SGHDT and YYEEEE. This CDR3 is 15 amino acids long. CDR3 sequence (DNA): TGTGCCAGCAGCTCCCTAGTCGGGAACACCGGGGAGCTGTTTTTT. Its translation is CASSSLVGNTGELFF.

Written as DNA, the CDR3 is TGTGCCACCAGCGTCAGGGGAAATCAGCCCCAGCATTTT. Its translation is CATSVRGNQPQHF. The chain recombines TRBV15 with TRBJ1-5; tentative D call: TRBD1 (6 bases). Looked up from germline, CDR1 is LNHNV and CDR2 is YYDKDF (reference sequence). This CDR3 has 13 amino acids. The V and J ends lost 5 bases and 4 bases respectively, with 9 bases between them.

The chain is built from TRBV6-5 and TRBJ1-5; tentatively, D is TRBD1 (5 bases). Germline V gene sequence: CDR1 MNHEY, CDR2 SVGAGI. The CDR3 covers 15 residues. V was cut by 6 bases and J by 4 bases, with 16 bases left in between. The CDR3 DNA sequence: TGTGCCAGCAGCCATGACAGCCTAGGGAATCAGCCCCAGCATTTT. This encodes CASSHDSLGNQPQHF.

The chain is built from TRBV4-1 and TRBJ2-5, with D possibly being TRBD2 (5 bases). Trimming took 4 bases from V and 2 from J, leaving 8 bases between them. CDR3 length: 13 residues. Germline V gene lookup returns CDR1 MGHRA and CDR2 YSYEKL. The DNA for the CDR3 is TGCGCCAGCAGCCGGCAGCGGCAAGAGACCCAGTACTTC. Its protein is CASSRQRQETQYF.